Sequencing of this TCR beta chain was carried out in a study of cytomegalovirus exposure and HLA in healthy donors. Primers for the PCR totalled 60 Vbeta and 13 Jbeta. Libraries were prepared by immunoSEQ multiplex PCR; TCRdb keeps only in-frame clonotypes and omits some of them. The sample lists 150,000 to 200,000 clones, around 75% occurring once. The table lists this clone with a few counts. Germline V CDR1 and CDR2: SGHRS, YFSETQ. CDR3 length equals 15 residues. Trimming removed 2 bases at V and 3 bases at J, with 13 bases between. The sequenced material came from PBMCs. This rearrangement joins TRBV5-1 to TRBJ2-3; tentative D call: TRBD2 (6 bases). The sequence was obtained from a woman aged 45-65 years in good health and CMV-seropositive. The chain's CDR3 is CASSFKRGTTDTQYF. The CDR3, as DNA: TGCGCCAGCAGCTTCAAACGGGGGACTACAGATACGCAGTATTTT.